These 14 T cell receptor beta chains share one sample of origin, sequenced in a study of vaccination and CD4 T cells after COVID-19. The antigens these receptors bind are not known. Specified treatment: roughly ten-day PBMC culture with coronavirus spike peptide pools or control peptides (ViraFEST assay). Sequence data for DNA of cultured CD4+ T cells were generated by the Oncomine TCR Beta short-read assay. TCRdb re-called the PCR reads with MiXCR, one entry per CDR3 protein. This table has 13,000 to 15,000 distinct CDR3 sequences, approximately 52% appearing once. Specimen: CD4+ T cells from blood, cultured in vitro. The receptors originated from a human donor who had recovered from COVID-19.

The rearrangement joins TRBV24-1 to TRBJ2-2; 8 nucleotides agree with TRBD1. The V segment lost 4 bases and the J segment 4 bases; nucleotides outside the gene matches: 7. Per the germline V gene, CDR1 is KGHDR and CDR2 is SFDVKD. The CDR3 extends over 16 amino acids. The CDR3 region is CATSDPRQGSTGELFF. Here the CDR3 DNA reads TGTGCCACCAGTGACCCTAGACAGGGGAGCACCGGGGAGCTGTTTTTT.

This sequence joins TRBV2 and TRBJ1-1; TRBD1 aligns across 7 bases. The CDR3 runs 12 residues. V lost 7 bases to trimming and J lost 4 bases; unmatched junction nucleotides: 3. Per the germline V gene, CDR1 is SNHLY and CDR2 is FYNNEI. CDR3 in amino acids: CASNYRGTEAFF. The CDR3 nucleotides are TGTGCCAGCAACTACAGGGGCACTGAAGCTTTCTTT.

The rearrangement links TRBV20-1 to TRBJ2-7; TRBD1 matches 7 bases. With 4 bases clipped from V and 0 bases from J, the junction kept 6 bases outside the gene matches. CDR3 size: 14 residues. From germline, CDR1 is DFQATT and CDR2 SNEGSKA (reference sequence). CDR3 sequence: CSANTHRGSYEQYF. The CDR3 nucleotides read TGCAGTGCTAATACTCACAGGGGCTCCTACGAGCAGTACTTC.

The V and J genes are TRBV27 and TRBJ2-5; D not resolved. This CDR3 is built from 12 residues. Germline V gene data show CDR1 as MNHEY and CDR2 as SMNVEV (reference sequence). V was trimmed by 3 bases and J by 4 bases, leaving 6 bases between them. CDR3 residues: CASSFNGETQYF. The CDR3 DNA sequence: TGTGCCAGCAGTTTTAATGGAGAGACCCAGTACTTC.

This clonotype was observed a handful of times. The V call is TRBV7-6, the J call TRBJ1-5, with TRBD1 matching 7 bases. The CDR3 loop spans 14 amino acids. V lost 5 bases to trimming and J lost 1 base; unmatched junction nucleotides: 2. In germline, CDR1 is SGHVS, CDR2 FNYEAQ. Here the CDR3 reads CASSPDRSNQPQHF. CDR3 sequence (DNA): TGTGCCAGCAGCCCGGACAGGAGCAATCAGCCCCAGCATTTT. Full variable domain (rest looked up from reference TRBV7-6 and TRBJ1-5): GAGVSQSPRYKVTKRGQDVALRCDPISGHVSLYWYRQALGQGPEFLTYFNYEAQQDKSGLPNDRFSAERPEGSISTLTIQRTEQRDSAMYRCASSPDRSNQPQHFGDGTRLSIL.

V and J are TRBV25-1 and TRBJ2-7, with TRBD1 matching 10 bases. V trimming: 4 bases; J trimming: 6 bases; junction bases outside the gene matches: 3. The germline gives CDR1 MGHDK, CDR2 SYGVNS. The CDR3 is made up of 13 amino acids. In DNA, the CDR3 is TGTGCCAGCAGTGGGTGGACAGGGGGCGAGCAGTACTTC. Translating it yields CASSGWTGGEQYF.

DNA for the CDR3: TGTGCCAGCAGCCAAGTTTCCGGGACACTGACGAACACCGGGGAGCTGTTTTTT. This encodes CASSQVSGTLTNTGELFF. The chain employs TRBV3-1 and TRBJ2-2; maybe TRBD1 (6 bases). CDR3 length: 18 amino acids. V was clipped by 1 base and J by 0 bases, with 15 bases between them. The germline CDR1 and CDR2 sequences are LGHDT and YNNKEL (reference sequence).

The chain links TRBV25-1 to TRBJ1-2; D remains ambiguous. There are 13 residues in the CDR3. Deletions cut 0 bases from V and 5 bases from J, with 7 bases between. The germline V gene has CDR1 MGHDK and CDR2 SYGVNS. The CDR3 nucleotides are TGTGCCAGCAGTGAATACGGGCAGTATGGCTACACCTTC. Encoded protein: CASSEYGQYGYTF.

The V call is TRBV24-1, the J call TRBJ2-7, with D unresolved. The V end was cut by 3 bases, the J end by 1 base, with 9 bases between. Germline values: CDR1 KGHDR, CDR2 SFDVKD. This CDR3 region has 14 residues. The CDR3 nucleotides are TGTGCCACCAGTGATCGCGCAGGATCCTACGAGCAGTACTTC. It specifies CATSDRAGSYEQYF.

V and J are TRBV9 and TRBJ1-6; tentative D call: TRBD1 (6 bases). Trimming took 0 bases from V and 8 from J, leaving 18 bases between them. CDR1 and CDR2 from the germline V gene are SGDLS and YYNGEE. This CDR3 has 17 amino acids. The CDR3 DNA sequence: TGTGCCAGCAGCGTAGGGAGGGGGAACCTGGGTCATTCACCCCTCCACTTT. This gives the protein CASSVGRGNLGHSPLHF.

The chain joins TRBV7-2 to TRBJ2-3; D not certain. Germline V gives CDR1 SGHTA, CDR2 FQGNSA. This CDR3 has 11 residues. The V end was cut by 3 bases, the J end by 7 bases, with 5 bases between. CDR3: CASSFDNTQYF. For the CDR3, the DNA is TGTGCCAGCAGCTTCGATAATACGCAGTATTTT. Variable domain in full (rest from reference TRBV7-2 and TRBJ2-3): GAGVSQSPSNKVTEKGKDVELRCDPISGHTALYWYRQSLGQGLEFLIYFQGNSAPDKSGLPSDRFSAERTGGSVSTLTIQRTQQEDSAVYLCASSFDNTQYFGPGTRLTVL.

This clonotype occurred once. Mismatch with germline at one junction end may stem from a read error. CDR3 nucleotides: TGTGCCAGCAGCGCCTACCTTCCCTCGTGGAACGAGCAGCACTTC. The encoded protein is CASSAYLPSWNEQHF. The J gene is TRBJ2-7, the V gene TRBV7-9; D remains unclear. The CDR3 has 15 residues. The V gene's germline CDR1 is SEHNR and CDR2 FQNEAQ (reference sequence).

V is TRBV6-1 and J is TRBJ2-4; D gene unclear. There are 16 residues in the CDR3. CDR1 is MNHNS, CDR2 SASEGT, per germline. Trimming stripped 0 bases from V and 2 bases from J, with 11 bases between. CDR3 amino acids: CASSEAWPATKNIQYF. The CDR3 DNA is TGTGCCAGCAGTGAAGCTTGGCCAGCTACCAAAAACATTCAGTACTTC.

The chain joins TRBV28 to TRBJ1-6, with 9 bases matching TRBD1. Germline CDR1 is MDHEN and CDR2 is SYDVKM. The CDR3 has 15 residues. V lost 11 bases and J lost 12; bases outside the gene matches: 17. The CDR3, as DNA: TGTGCCGGACAGACATCACAGGGGGCGCGAGGACCCCTCCACTTT. It codes for CAGQTSQGARGPLHF. The full variable domain, rest sourced from reference TRBV28 and TRBJ1-6, is DVKVTQSSRYLVKRTGEKVFLECVQDMDHENMFWYRQDPGLGLRLIYFSYDVKMKEKGDIPEGYSVSREKKERFSLILESASTNQTSMYLCAGQTSQGARGPLHFGNGTRLTVT.